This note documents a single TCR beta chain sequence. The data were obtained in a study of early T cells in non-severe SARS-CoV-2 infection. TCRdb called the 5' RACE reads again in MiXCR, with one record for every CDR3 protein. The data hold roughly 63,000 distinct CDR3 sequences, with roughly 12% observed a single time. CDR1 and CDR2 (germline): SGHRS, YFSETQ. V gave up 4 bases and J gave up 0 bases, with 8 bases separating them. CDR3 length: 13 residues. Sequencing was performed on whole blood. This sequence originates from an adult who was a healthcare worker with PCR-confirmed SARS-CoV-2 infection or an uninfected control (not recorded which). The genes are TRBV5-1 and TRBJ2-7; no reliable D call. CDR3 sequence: CASSLEVSYEQYF. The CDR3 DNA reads TGCGCCAGCAGCCTAGAAGTCTCCTACGAGCAGTACTTC.